One and the same sample provided the 28 T cell receptor beta chains below, sequenced in a study of blood T cell repertoires in COVID-19 (dated by TCRdb to 2018 to 2021). The library was built by means of the immunoSEQ multiplex PCR assay. As stored in TCRdb, this immuneACCESS dataset retains in-frame rearrangements with V and J assigned. A fraction of the clones does not appear; measured against another copy, unresolved V genes explain less than half of the discrepancy, and the remainder lacks a known reason. This sample holds approximately 290,000 clones; roughly 90% were observed only once. More than 0.75% of the sample rests with the top ten. The specimen was peripheral blood. These receptors were obtained from a man aged 25-45 years with acute or convalescent COVID-19.

This chain uses TRBV5-1 with TRBJ1-4; 8 bases match TRBD1. Germline V CDR1 and CDR2: SGHRS, YFSETQ. This CDR3 contains 16 residues. After removal of 4 bases from V and 3 bases from J, the junction contained 8 bases not matched to a gene. The CDR3, as DNA: TGCGCCAGCAGCCCAAGGAGGACAGGGCCTAATGAAAAACTGTTTTTT. Translation gives CASSPRRTGPNEKLFF.

The chain employs TRBV28 and TRBJ1-1, with a possible D match to TRBD1 (5 bases). The V end was cut by 2 bases, the J end by 5 bases, with 12 bases between. Germline V lookup: CDR1 MDHEN, CDR2 SYDVKM. The CDR3 loop spans 14 amino acids. The chain's CDR3 is CASSLGGMGTEAFF. In DNA, the CDR3 is TGTGCCAGCAGTTTAGGGGGGATGGGGACTGAAGCTTTCTTT.

The CDR3 nucleotides read TGCGCCAGCAGCTTGAGCCAGGGGGGTGACGAGCAGTACTTC. Translation: CASSLSQGGDEQYF. The chain is built from TRBV5-1 and TRBJ2-7; D might be TRBD1 (7 bases). CDR1 and CDR2 (germline): SGHRS, YFSETQ. CDR3 length equals 14 residues. The V gene lost 1 base and the J gene lost 5 bases, with 13 bases spanning the gap.

The sample holds one count of this clone. The V gene is TRBV27, the J gene TRBJ2-2; D is undetermined. This CDR3 is built from 12 residues. V was pared by 3 bases and J by 8 bases, with 7 bases between. In germline, CDR1 is MNHEY, CDR2 SMNVEV (reference sequence). CDR3 sequence (DNA): TGTGCCAGCAGTTTCCCCCGGGGGGAGCTGTTTTTT. Translation: CASSFPRGELFF.

This chain connects TRBV5-5 to TRBJ2-5, with TRBD1 matching over 8 bases. Unmatched junction bases numbered 8, after V lost 2 bases and J lost 5 bases. Per the germline V gene, CDR1 is SGHKS and CDR2 is YYEKEE (reference sequence). The length of the CDR3 is 15 residues. The CDR3 nucleotides read TGTGCCAGCAGCTTAGGCAGGGGGCGATGGGAGACCCAGTACTTC. It encodes CASSLGRGRWETQYF.

The rearrangement uses TRBV9 and TRBJ2-3, with a weak D call TRBD2 (6 bases). Germline V gene data show CDR1 as SGDLS and CDR2 as YYNGEE. CDR3 size: 14 residues. V was pared by 5 bases and J by 0 bases, with 10 bases between. The DNA of the CDR3 is TGTGCCAGCAGGGAGGGAGTTAGCACAGATACGCAGTATTTT. Translation: CASREGVSTDTQYF.

The chain has TRBV7-2 and TRBJ1-1; 8 nucleotides agree with TRBD1. CDR1 is SGHTA and CDR2 is FQGNSA in the germline V gene. The CDR3 has 14 residues. V shed 4 bases and J 4 bases; nucleotides not matched to a gene: 5. CDR3 nucleotide sequence: TGTGCCAGCAGCTACGCACAGGGGGTCACTGAAGCTTTCTTT. Translating it yields CASSYAQGVTEAFF.

The chain joins TRBV28 to TRBJ1-1, with 9 bases aligning to TRBD1. Trimming took 7 bases from V and 3 from J; bases not matched to a gene: 9. The germline CDR1 and CDR2 sequences are MDHEN and SYDVKM. The length of the CDR3 is 15 residues. In DNA form, the CDR3 reads TGTGCCAGCACACGGACAGGGGTTAGGGACACTGAAGCTTTCTTT. This gives the protein CASTRTGVRDTEAFF.

The chain employs TRBV12-3 or TRBV12-4 and TRBJ2-5; 8 nucleotides match TRBD1. The V gene end was trimmed by 5 bases and the J gene end by 2 bases; junction bases not matched to a gene: 1. The CDR3 totals 13 residues. The CDR3 coding sequence is TGTGCCAGCAGTGGGACAGGACAAGAGACCCAGTACTTC. Its protein product is CASSGTGQETQYF.

The rearrangement uses TRBV2 and TRBJ1-2; 7 positions agree with TRBD1. The CDR3 is 15 residues long. The J segment lost 0 bases and the V segment lost 4 bases, leaving 5 bases of the junction unmatched. Per the germline V gene, CDR1 is SNHLY and CDR2 is FYNNEI. This chain's CDR3 is CASSGYRGANYGYTF. CDR3 sequence (DNA): TGTGCCAGCAGTGGGTACAGGGGAGCTAACTATGGCTACACCTTC.

The chain is built from TRBV27 and TRBJ2-1; tentatively, D is TRBD2 (7 bases). The CDR3 loop spans 13 amino acids. The germline V and J ends were trimmed by 6 bases and 10 bases, with 16 bases remaining between them. Germline assignment: CDR1 MNHEY and CDR2 SMNVEV (reference sequence). CDR3: CASRGTTGGEQFF. The CDR3 region has the DNA TGTGCCAGCAGGGGGACCACGGGGGGCGAGCAGTTCTTC.

The J gene is TRBJ1-1, the V gene TRBV10-3; D is unclear. This CDR3 is 12 amino acids long. In germline, CDR1 is ENHRY, CDR2 SYGVKD. Trimming pared 5 bases from V and 7 bases from J, leaving 11 bases between. CDR3 sequence: CAISPITGEAFF. The DNA for the CDR3 is TGTGCCATCAGTCCGATAACCGGTGAAGCTTTCTTT.

The rearrangement uses TRBV28 and TRBJ1-6; D gene ambiguous. The CDR3 loop spans 15 amino acids. CDR1 and CDR2 from the germline V gene are MDHEN and SYDVKM. Between the trimmed V and J ends, which lost 3 bases and 6 bases, there was a span of 12 bases. CDR3 in amino acids: CASSFSGGPNSPLHF. The DNA of the CDR3 is TGTGCCAGCAGTTTTAGCGGAGGCCCTAATTCACCCCTCCACTTT.

This clone has just a few counts. This sequence joins TRBV27 and TRBJ1-1, with a weak D call TRBD1 (5 bases). V was shortened by 7 bases and J by 0 bases, with 9 bases between the two germline ends. Per the germline V gene, CDR1 is MNHEY and CDR2 is SMNVEV (reference sequence). CDR3 length: 13 residues. The CDR3 DNA reads TGTGCCAGCAATTCAGGGATGAACACTGAAGCTTTCTTT. Translation: CASNSGMNTEAFF.

This chain uses TRBV20-1 with TRBJ1-1, with TRBD1 matching 7 bases. Germline CDR1 DFQATT, CDR2 SNEGSKA (reference sequence). CDR3 length: 12 residues. V shed 3 bases, J shed 11 bases, and the junction held 9 bases outside the gene matches. The CDR3 loop reads CSASKGGAGAFF. DNA for the CDR3: TGCAGTGCTAGTAAAGGGGGCGCCGGGGCTTTCTTT.

This chain uses TRBV18 with TRBJ1-4, with D perhaps TRBD1 (5 bases). V lost 6 bases to trimming and J lost 10 bases, with 12 bases between them. Germline CDR1 and CDR2: KGHSH and LQKENI. The CDR3 covers 12 residues. CDR3 amino acids: CASSIAQGKLFF. The DNA of the CDR3 is TGTGCCAGCTCCATCGCCCAGGGAAAACTGTTTTTT.

CDR3 region: CASSLEAFRTGYNEQFF. The CDR3 DNA sequence: TGCGCCAGCAGCTTGGAGGCGTTTAGGACAGGGTACAATGAGCAGTTCTTC. The chain employs TRBV5-1 and TRBJ2-1; 8 positions match TRBD1. J lost 4 bases, V lost 0 bases, and 9 bases had no gene match. The CDR3 consists of 17 residues. CDR1 is SGHRS and CDR2 is YFSETQ in the germline V gene.

The chain has TRBV5-6 and TRBJ2-3; D is uncertain. The CDR3 consists of 15 residues. Per the germline V gene, CDR1 is SGHDT and CDR2 is YYEEEE. V dropped 3 bases and J dropped 2 bases, with 13 bases sitting between them. CDR3 nucleotides: TGTGCCAGCAGCTCTCCCGCGCTCCACACAGATACGCAGTATTTT. Translating gives CASSSPALHTDTQYF.

This chain uses TRBV15 with TRBJ1-2; TRBD1 matches at 9 bases. The CDR3 spans 14 residues. V shed 1 base, J shed 8 bases, and the junction held 5 bases outside the gene matches. Germline V lookup: CDR1 LNHNV, CDR2 YYDKDF (reference sequence). CDR3 DNA sequence: TGTGCCACCAGCAGAGCCTGGACAGGGGTGGGCTACACCTTC. It is translated as CATSRAWTGVGYTF.

The rearrangement links TRBV30 to TRBJ2-3; D is undetermined. The CDR3 covers 12 residues. Looked up from germline, CDR1 is GTSNPN and CDR2 is SVGIG (reference sequence). Between the trimmed V and J ends, which lost 1 base and 4 bases, there was a span of 6 bases. The CDR3 bases are TGTGCCTGGAGTGGTATCCCAGATACGCAGTATTTT. Protein sequence: CAWSGIPDTQYF. Full variable domain (rest looked up from reference TRBV30 and TRBJ2-3): SQTIHQWPATLVQPVGSPLSLECTVEGTSNPNLYWYRQAAGRGLQLLFYSVGIGQISSEVPQNLSASRPQDRQFILSSKKLLLSDSGFYLCAWSGIPDTQYFGPGTRLTVL.

The chain combines TRBV5-1 with TRBJ1-3, with 11 bases that match TRBD1. Germline trimming cut 4 bases from V and 4 bases from J; bases unmatched to any gene: 7. Germline assignment: CDR1 SGHRS and CDR2 YFSETQ. CDR3 length equals 16 residues. The CDR3 reads CASSRGQGAMGNTIYF. The DNA for the CDR3 is TGCGCCAGCAGCAGAGGACAGGGGGCGATGGGAAACACCATATATTTT.

The genes are TRBV9 and TRBJ2-7, with TRBD1 identical over 9 bases. From germline, CDR1 is SGDLS and CDR2 YYNGEE. CDR3 length: 15 amino acids. V trimming: 0 bases; J trimming: 6 bases; junction bases outside the gene matches: 7. CDR3 nucleotides: TGTGCCAGCAGCGTAGATGGGGACAGGGCTGCCGAGCAGTACTTC. Its protein is CASSVDGDRAAEQYF.

The chain uses TRBV5-4 and TRBJ2-4; the D gene is possibly TRBD2 (6 bases). This CDR3 has 15 amino acids. Trimming took off 0 bases at V and 4 bases at J, with 11 bases between the two ends. CDR1 and CDR2 from the germline V gene are SGHNT and YYREEE (reference sequence). CDR3: CASSLAVGGKNIQYF. As DNA, the CDR3 is TGTGCCAGCAGCTTGGCCGTGGGGGGAAAAAACATTCAGTACTTC.

This chain links TRBV2 with TRBJ1-5; D might be TRBD1 (6 bases). Looked up from germline, CDR1 is SNHLY and CDR2 is FYNNEI. This CDR3 is built from 14 residues. Trimming pared 6 bases from V and 5 bases from J, leaving 14 bases between. CDR3 protein: CASSLRDIYQPQHF. The CDR3 nucleotides read TGTGCCAGCAGCCTCCGGGACATATATCAGCCCCAGCATTTT.

J is TRBJ1-1 and V is TRBV6-5; D unresolved. Germline V gene data show CDR1 as MNHEY and CDR2 as SVGAGI. The CDR3 is 12 amino acids. V was shortened by 5 bases and J by 7 bases, with 11 bases between the two germline ends. DNA of the CDR3: TGTGCCAGCAGTAACCCCGGGAGTGAAGCTTTCTTT. Protein product: CASSNPGSEAFF.

The genes are TRBV19 and TRBJ1-1; D not resolved. V lost 3 bases and J lost 5, with 13 bases in between. The length of the CDR3 is 14 residues. The germline V gene has CDR1 LNHDA and CDR2 SQIVND (reference sequence). CDR3 residues: CASSMAVSMTEAFF. CDR3 nucleotide sequence: TGTGCCAGTAGTATGGCAGTTTCAATGACTGAAGCTTTCTTT.

V is TRBV30 and J is TRBJ2-1; 13 bases align to TRBD2. CDR3 length: 15 residues. Germline values: CDR1 GTSNPN, CDR2 SVGIG (reference sequence). The J segment lost 10 bases and the V segment lost 2 bases, leaving 8 bases of the junction unmatched. CDR3 in DNA: TGTGCCTGGAGTCCCTGGACTAGCGGGAGAGGAGAGCAGTTCTTC. Translated: CAWSPWTSGRGEQFF.

In this sample, this clone turned up once. The chain recombines TRBV24-1 with TRBJ2-3; 11 nucleotides match TRBD2. Germline assignment: CDR1 KGHDR and CDR2 SFDVKD. The V and J ends lost 7 bases and 9 bases, in that order; junction bases with no gene match: 14. CDR3 length: 16 amino acids. CDR3 region: CATSNPGTSGRGTQYF. CDR3 nucleotides: TGTGCCACCAGCAACCCGGGGACTAGCGGAAGAGGAACGCAGTATTTT.